One sample yielded the 8 T cell receptor beta chains listed below, sequenced in a study of cytomegalovirus exposure and HLA in healthy donors. PCR primers comprised 60 Vbeta and 13 Jbeta primers. Clones were read by immunoSEQ multiplex PCR, and TCRdb kept only the in-frame ones, dropping some. The sample lists more than 100,000 clones, roughly 80% occurring once. The sample comprised PBMCs. Receptor source: a man aged 60 to 75 in good health and CMV-seropositive.

V usage is TRBV5-1 and J usage is TRBJ1-1; TRBD1 matches at 7 bases. The CDR3 is made up of 15 amino acids. Germline CDR1 and CDR2: SGHRS and YFSETQ. The J segment lost 7 bases and the V segment lost 3 bases, leaving 12 bases of the junction unmatched. The CDR3 spells CASSSPRQGTFEAFF. The DNA of the CDR3 is TGCGCCAGCAGCTCTCCTAGACAGGGTACCTTTGAAGCTTTCTTT.

The CDR3 DNA is TGTGCCAGCAGTTTATCTACCGGGACTCCCAGCTCCTACAATGAGCAGTTCTTC. It is translated as CASSLSTGTPSSYNEQFF. The chain links TRBV27 to TRBJ2-1; D is perhaps TRBD2 (6 bases). The V end lost 0 bases, the J end lost 0 bases, and 15 bases lay between the germline ends. The germline CDR1 and CDR2 sequences are MNHEY and SMNVEV (reference sequence). This CDR3 has 18 residues.

The J gene is TRBJ1-1, the V gene TRBV5-1; tentatively, D is TRBD1 (6 bases). Trimming cost V 5 bases and J 4 bases, with 15 bases left between them. The CDR3 totals 14 residues. Germline loops: CDR1 SGHRS, CDR2 YFSETQ. The CDR3 region has the DNA TGCGCCAGCAGTTTAGGGGGAGGGAGCACTGAAGCTTTCTTT. Translation: CASSLGGGSTEAFF.

V and J are TRBV5-1 and TRBJ2-2, with 8 bases aligning to TRBD1. Trimming cost V 5 bases and J 5 bases; bases outside gene matches: 5. The CDR3 totals 14 residues. CDR1 and CDR2 (germline): SGHRS, YFSETQ. CDR3 amino acids: CASSKDRATGELFF. DNA of the CDR3: TGCGCCAGCAGTAAGGACAGGGCGACCGGGGAGCTGTTTTTT.

The chain employs TRBV29-1 and TRBJ2-2; the match to TRBD1 covers 8 bases. Germline CDR1 and CDR2: SQVTM and ANQGSEA. There are 16 residues in the CDR3. V shed 0 bases and J 0 bases; nucleotides not matched to a gene: 3. The CDR3 nucleotides are TGCAGCGTTGAAGAGAGACAGGGGACGAACACCGGGGAGCTGTTTTTT. This encodes CSVEERQGTNTGELFF.

This chain uses TRBV6-6 with TRBJ2-3; D unclear. Deletions cut 5 bases from V and 5 bases from J, with 5 bases between. This CDR3 is 11 amino acids long. Per germline, CDR1 MNHNY and CDR2 SVGAGI (reference sequence). CDR3 nucleotide sequence: TGTGCCAGCAGTCCCAGAGATACGCAGTATTTT. This translates into CASSPRDTQYF.

The rearrangement uses TRBV7-8 and TRBJ1-2, with 7 positions matching TRBD1. V gave up 2 bases and J gave up 6 bases; unmatched junction bases: 6. CDR1 and CDR2 from the germline V gene are SGHVS and FQNEAQ. CDR3 length: 14 amino acids. The CDR3: CASSLLEGGDGYTF. The DNA for the CDR3 is TGTGCCAGCAGCTTACTTGAAGGGGGCGATGGCTACACCTTC.

The chain uses TRBV9 and TRBJ2-3; no clear D. V lost 0 bases to trimming and J lost 5 bases, with 16 bases between them. Germline assignment: CDR1 SGDLS and CDR2 YYNGEE. This CDR3 has 16 amino acids. For the CDR3, the DNA is TGTGCCAGCAGCGTAGGGAGTAGCTCAAGTGGAGATACGCAGTATTTT. Residues: CASSVGSSSSGDTQYF.